This T cell receptor beta chain was recovered during a study of blood T cell repertoires in COVID-19. The CDR3 runs to 14 residues. Germline CDR1 and CDR2: LNHDA and SQIVND (reference sequence). The ends were cut back, 3 bases at V and 8 bases at J, with 13 bases in the middle. Sequenced by immunoSEQ multiplex PCR; TCRdb stores in-frame clones only, minus some. Here the sample spans about 76,000 clones, 80% to 95% being singletons. The sequenced sample consisted of peripheral blood. This receptor was identified in a woman aged 45-65 years in a cohort sampled during active COVID-19. The rearrangement joins TRBV19 to TRBJ1-4; possible D gene TRBD1, 5 bases. This CDR3 is CASSIGRDEEKLFF. The CDR3 DNA is TGTGCCAGTAGTATCGGCAGGGATGAGGAAAAACTGTTTTTT.